These 30 T cell receptor beta chains originate from one sample sequenced in a study of cytomegalovirus exposure and HLA in healthy donors (dated by TCRdb to about 2017). Receptor amplification or capture employed the immunoSEQ multiplex PCR assay. A mixture of 60 forward primers for TCR Vbeta segments and 13 reverse primers for TCR Jbeta segments was used in the multiplex PCR. TCRdb provides this immuneACCESS table in a form limited to in-frame rearrangements. Some clones are lacking; in checked studies, under half of them reflect an unresolved V gene, and why the rest are absent is not known. The sample table contains 100,000 to 150,000 clones; only one count was recorded for less than 10% of them. The ten largest make up 6% of the sample. The sequenced sample was PBMCs. The receptors come from a woman aged 40 to 50 in good health and CMV-seropositive.

The V gene is TRBV5-1, the J gene TRBJ1-3; tentatively, D is TRBD1 (6 bases). The V gene's germline CDR1 is SGHRS and CDR2 YFSETQ. Trimming stripped 0 bases from V and 0 bases from J, with 16 bases between. This CDR3 comprises 18 residues. The DNA of the CDR3 is TGCGCCAGCAGCTTGGGGGCCCAGGGGAGTCACTCTGGAAACACCATATATTTT. It specifies CASSLGAQGSHSGNTIYF.

The genes are TRBV19 and TRBJ1-1; perhaps TRBD1 as D (6 bases). CDR1 is LNHDA, CDR2 SQIVND, per germline (reference sequence). The CDR3 loop spans 13 amino acids. Trimming left V 4 bases short and J 4 bases short, with 10 bases between. CDR3 in amino acids: CASSTGVATEAFF. The CDR3 nucleotides read TGTGCCAGTAGTACAGGGGTGGCCACTGAAGCTTTCTTT.

The chain combines TRBV2 with TRBJ1-3, with D possibly TRBD1 on 5 matching bases. V shed 6 bases and J shed 1 base, with 13 bases lying between them. The CDR3 length is 15 residues. The germline V gene encodes CDR1 SNHLY and CDR2 FYNNEI. This chain's CDR3 is CASSLSQVSGNTIYF. Here the CDR3 DNA reads TGTGCCAGCAGCCTCTCACAGGTTTCTGGAAACACCATATATTTT.

This clone came up a few times. In nucleotides, the CDR3 is TGTGCCAGCAGCTCTCAGGGGTTCGAGACCCAGTACTTC. This codes for CASSSQGFETQYF. The chain couples TRBV7-7 to TRBJ2-5; perhaps TRBD1 as D (6 bases). This CDR3 is 13 amino acids long. Trimming pared 4 bases from V and 5 bases from J, leaving 11 bases between. Germline V gene sequence: CDR1 SSHAT, CDR2 FNYEAQ (reference sequence). The full variable domain, with the rest looked up from reference TRBV7-7 and TRBJ2-5, is GAGVSQSPRYKVTKRGQDVTLRCDPISSHATLYWYQQALGQGPEFLTYFNYEAQPDKSGLPSDRFSAERPEGSISTLTIQRTEQRDSAMYRCASSSQGFETQYFGPGTRLLVL.

This chain links TRBV18 with TRBJ1-1, with a tentative D call TRBD1 (5 bases). Trimming shortened V by 5 bases and J by 0 bases, and 10 bases separated the two germline ends. The length of the CDR3 is 14 residues. The germline V gene has CDR1 KGHSH and CDR2 LQKENI. The CDR3 loop is CASSTRAMNTEAFF. In nucleotides, the CDR3 is TGTGCCAGCTCAACCAGGGCAATGAACACTGAAGCTTTCTTT.

The chain recombines TRBV6-5 with TRBJ1-1; D is undetermined. V gave up 3 bases and J gave up 3 bases, with 14 bases separating them. The CDR3 has 15 residues. The germline CDR1 and CDR2 sequences are MNHEY and SVGAGI. Here the CDR3 reads CASSYSGVVYTEAFF. CDR3 DNA: TGTGCCAGCAGTTATTCCGGGGTAGTGTACACTGAAGCTTTCTTT.

The chain uses TRBV7-6 and TRBJ2-7; 7 positions agree with TRBD1. With V trimmed by 5 bases and J by 2 bases, 9 bases remained unmatched. Germline assignment: CDR1 SGHVS and CDR2 FNYEAQ. The CDR3 has 15 residues. The CDR3 coding sequence is TGTGCCAGCAGCCCCCGGACAGGTAACACCTACGAGCAGTACTTC. It codes for CASSPRTGNTYEQYF.

In this sample, this clone turned up a few times. The genes are TRBV7-2 and TRBJ2-7, with D possibly matching TRBD1 (6 bases). V was cut by 4 bases and J by 0 bases, with 10 bases left in between. CDR1 and CDR2 (germline): SGHTA, FQGNSA. The CDR3 has 14 amino acids. In DNA, the CDR3 is TGTGCCAGCAGCTACGGACAGAGCTCCTACGAGCAGTACTTC. Amino acid sequence: CASSYGQSSYEQYF.

The CDR3 is CAWSAGGGSYNEQFF. CDR3 DNA sequence: TGTGCCTGGAGTGCGGGCGGGGGTTCCTACAATGAGCAGTTCTTC. The chain employs TRBV30 and TRBJ2-1; 7 positions match TRBD2. This CDR3 region has 15 residues. J lost 1 base, V lost 1 base, and 4 bases had no gene match. CDR1 and CDR2 from the germline V gene are GTSNPN and SVGIG (reference sequence).

The V and J genes are TRBV10-2 and TRBJ2-2, with TRBD1 matching 8 bases. The CDR3 runs 14 residues. The V gene end was trimmed by 10 bases and the J gene end by 1 base; junction bases not matched to a gene: 5. Germline assignment: CDR1 WSHSY and CDR2 SAAADI. The CDR3 sequence: CATKGQENTGELFF. The CDR3 DNA is TGCGCCACTAAGGGACAGGAGAACACCGGGGAGCTGTTTTTT.

This clone was counted only a few times. The V gene is TRBV5-4, the J gene TRBJ2-7, with unresolved D. The CDR3 is 16 residues long. Trimming removed 0 bases at V and 0 bases at J, with 13 bases between. Germline V CDR1 and CDR2: SGHNT, YYREEE (reference sequence). The CDR3 loop is CASSLELSVSSYEQYF. CDR3 coding DNA: TGTGCCAGCAGCTTGGAGCTTTCGGTGAGCTCCTACGAGCAGTACTTC.

This clone was counted a few times. The genes are TRBV28 and TRBJ1-2; 10 bases match TRBD1. Germline trimming cut 3 bases from V and 4 bases from J; bases unmatched to any gene: 5. Looked up from germline, CDR1 is MDHEN and CDR2 is SYDVKM. The CDR3 loop spans 15 amino acids. CDR3: CASSLTGGGGYGYTF. The CDR3 coding sequence is TGTGCCAGCAGTTTGACAGGGGGCGGCGGCTATGGCTACACCTTC.

This clone was detected a few times. V and J are TRBV13 and TRBJ1-4; D uncertain. Germline loops: CDR1 PRHDT, CDR2 FYEKMQ (reference sequence). The CDR3 has 15 residues. Trimming left V 6 bases short and J 4 bases short, with 15 bases between. CDR3 in DNA: TGTGCCAGCAGTCCACGAGCTGAGAATAATGAAAAACTGTTTTTT. Translated: CASSPRAENNEKLFF.

The rearrangement links TRBV2 to TRBJ1-6; TRBD1 agrees at 8 bases. This CDR3 contains 15 residues. V was pared by 3 bases and J by 10 bases, with 8 bases of the junction left unmatched. Per germline, CDR1 SNHLY and CDR2 FYNNEI. CDR3 sequence (DNA): TGTGCCAGCAGTGACCGGACAGGGTTTGGGTCACCCCTCCACTTT. The encoded protein is CASSDRTGFGSPLHF.

The V gene is TRBV6-6, the J gene TRBJ2-7; D ambiguous. With 6 bases removed from V and 2 bases from J, the gap between germline ends came to 11 bases. In germline, CDR1 is MNHNY, CDR2 SVGAGI (reference sequence). The CDR3 has 13 amino acids. The CDR3 region has the DNA TGTGCCAGCAGCCGTCGACAAACCTACGAGCAGTACTTC. Translated: CASSRRQTYEQYF.

Here the CDR3 DNA reads TGCGCCAGCAGTGTTGGACTAAGCACAGATACGCAGTATTTT. Encoded protein: CASSVGLSTDTQYF. The rearrangement links TRBV10-1 to TRBJ2-3; TRBD2 is a possible D gene (6 bases). The V gene lost 4 bases and the J gene lost 0 bases, with 8 bases spanning the gap. Germline values: CDR1 WNHNN, CDR2 SYGVQD (reference sequence). This CDR3 region has 14 residues.

CDR3 DNA: TGTGCCAGTAGTACCCCTTGGCGGGGAACACACAATGAGCAGTTCTTC. Its protein is CASSTPWRGTHNEQFF. V and J are TRBV19 and TRBJ2-1; a weak D match, TRBD2 (6 bases). V gave up 4 bases and J gave up 5 bases, with 18 bases separating them. This CDR3 spans 16 amino acids. Germline V gene data show CDR1 as LNHDA and CDR2 as SQIVND (reference sequence).

As regards this clone: Other DNA sequences within the sample encode an identical CDR3. The CDR3 DNA is TGTGCCAGCAGTTACTCGACGGGAAGCACTGAAGCTTTCTTT. It yields the protein CASSYSTGSTEAFF. The chain carries TRBV6-5 and TRBJ1-1; D is uncertain. CDR3 length: 14 residues. Germline lookup yields CDR1 MNHEY and CDR2 SVGAGI. Trimming pared 0 bases from V and 4 bases from J, leaving 9 bases between.

This chain uses TRBV10-3 with TRBJ1-1, with D tentatively TRBD1 (5 bases). Germline CDR1 and CDR2: ENHRY and SYGVKD. The ends were cut back, 6 bases at V and 0 bases at J, with 17 bases in the middle. The CDR3 is 16 residues long. The CDR3 loop is CAIRSTGGPMNTEAFF. The DNA for the CDR3 is TGTGCCATCAGATCTACCGGGGGTCCGATGAACACTGAAGCTTTCTTT.

This chain uses TRBV27 with TRBJ1-1; tentatively, D is TRBD1 (5 bases). The V and J ends lost 4 bases and 3 bases respectively, with 33 bases between them. Germline CDR1 is MNHEY and CDR2 is SMNVEV (reference sequence). The CDR3 loop spans 21 amino acids. The CDR3 here is CASSSLTVLTRRKTPDTEAFF. In DNA, the CDR3 is TGTGCCAGCAGTTCCCTGACAGTCTTGACGAGAAGGAAGACCCCGGACACTGAAGCTTTCTTT.

This clone occurred a few times. V is TRBV9 and J is TRBJ2-7; 7 nucleotides line up with TRBD1. The V gene end was trimmed by 0 bases and the J gene end by 2 bases; junction bases not matched to a gene: 5. Germline CDR1 reads SGDLS; CDR2 reads YYNGEE. The CDR3 has 15 residues. Here the CDR3 reads CASSVVPGQTYEQYF. The CDR3 DNA follows: TGTGCCAGCAGCGTAGTTCCGGGACAGACCTACGAGCAGTACTTC. Full variable domain (remainder filled in from reference TRBV9 and TRBJ2-7): DSGVTQTPKHLITATGQRVTLRCSPRSGDLSVYWYQQSLDQGLQFLIQYYNGEERAKGNILERFSAQQFPDLHSELNLSSLELGDSALYFCASSVVPGQTYEQYFGPGTRLTVT.

Only a few counts were recorded for this clone. The chain carries TRBV15 and TRBJ2-3; the D gene is possibly TRBD1 (5 bases). Germline CDR1 reads LNHNV; CDR2 reads YYDKDF (reference sequence). V lost 0 bases, J lost 3 bases, and 16 bases lay in between. This CDR3 is 17 amino acids long. CDR3 loop: CATSRDFDRGMTDTQYF. DNA of the CDR3: TGTGCCACCAGCAGAGACTTCGATAGGGGCATGACAGATACGCAGTATTTT.

This clone was seen a handful of times. The V call is TRBV5-1, the J call TRBJ1-1, with 9 bases aligning to TRBD1. The CDR3 extends over 14 amino acids. The trim removed 4 bases at V and 2 bases at J, leaving 3 bases unmatched. Per the germline V gene, CDR1 is SGHRS and CDR2 is YFSETQ. The CDR3 region is CASSKGQGNTEAFF. The CDR3 region has the DNA TGCGCCAGCAGCAAGGGACAGGGAAACACTGAAGCTTTCTTT. The full variable domain, its missing parts supplied by reference TRBV5-1 and TRBJ1-1, is KAGVTQTPRYLIKTRGQQVTLSCSPISGHRSVSWYQQTPGQGLQFLFEYFSETQRNKGNFPGRFSGRQFSNSRSEMNVSTLELGDSALYLCASSKGQGNTEAFFGQGTRLTVV.

This clone was found a few times. The chain uses TRBV7-3 and TRBJ2-7, with 8 nucleotides matching TRBD1. Germline values: CDR1 SGHTA, CDR2 FQGTGA. This CDR3 contains 14 residues. The V segment lost 3 bases and the J segment 4 bases; nucleotides outside the gene matches: 5. The CDR3 DNA follows: TGTGCCAGCAGCTTGCAGGGGGCCGCATACGAGCAGTACTTC. It yields the protein CASSLQGAAYEQYF.

This clone was recorded at least ten times. V gene TRBV6-1 combines with J gene TRBJ1-6, with a weak D call TRBD1 (6 bases). The CDR3 is 14 amino acids. The V end lost 4 bases, the J end lost 4 bases, and 8 bases lay between the germline ends. Germline assignment: CDR1 MNHNS and CDR2 SASEGT. In DNA, the CDR3 is TGTGCCAGCAGTGCCGGACAGTATAATTCACCCCTCCACTTT. This codes for CASSAGQYNSPLHF.

This clone was observed a few times. J is TRBJ1-1 and V is TRBV19; D is undetermined. V lost 9 bases and J 11 bases, leaving 16 bases between the germline ends. The CDR3 is made up of 11 amino acids. The germline V gene encodes CDR1 LNHDA and CDR2 SQIVND (reference sequence). CDR3 DNA: TGTGCCAGCGGGAGAGGGAGCGAGGCTTTCTTT. It codes for CASGRGSEAFF.

The chain has TRBV19 and TRBJ1-1; 8 nucleotides match TRBD1. The V and J ends lost 3 bases and 8 bases, in that order; junction bases with no gene match: 8. This CDR3 spans 14 amino acids. Germline-derived CDR1 and CDR2 are LNHDA and SQIVND (reference sequence). In DNA, the CDR3 is TGTGCCAGTAGTATCCGGGACAGGCGAGGAGAAGCTTTCTTT. It is translated as CASSIRDRRGEAFF. The whole variable domain, remainder taken from reference TRBV19 and TRBJ1-1, is DGGITQSPKYLFRKEGQNVTLSCEQNLNHDAMYWYRQDPGQGLRLIYYSQIVNDFQKGDIAEGYSVSREKKESFPLTVTSAQKNPTAFYLCASSIRDRRGEAFFGQGTRLTVV.

The CDR3, as DNA: TGCGCCAGCAGCTTGGACAGGGGGCCTGAAGAGCAGTACTTC. Its translation is CASSLDRGPEEQYF. The chain has TRBV5-1 and TRBJ2-7; 9 positions match TRBD1. The CDR3 sequence is 14 residues long. V lost 0 bases to trimming and J lost 7 bases; unmatched junction nucleotides: 5. In germline, CDR1 is SGHRS, CDR2 YFSETQ.

Comment on this clone: The junction and the germline gene differ at one end; a read error may be behind it. The rearrangement links TRBV27 to TRBJ1-1; TRBD1 might be the D (6 bases). The CDR3 sequence is 17 residues long. From germline, CDR1 is MNHEY and CDR2 SMNVEV (reference sequence). As DNA, the CDR3 is TGTGTCAGCAGTCCCCCGGTCCGACAGGCGGGGGGCACTGAAGCTTTCTTT. Amino acid sequence: CVSSPPVRQAGGTEAFF.

The V and J genes are TRBV6-5 and TRBJ1-4, with TRBD1 matching 7 bases. Trimming removed 4 bases from V and 0 bases from J; junction bases left unmatched: 5. Germline V gene lookup returns CDR1 MNHEY and CDR2 SVGAGI. CDR3 length equals 16 residues. The CDR3 loop reads CASSWDRQTTNEKLFF. In DNA, the CDR3 is TGTGCCAGCAGTTGGGACAGACAAACAACTAATGAAAAACTGTTTTTT.